This T cell receptor beta chain was recorded in a study of blood T cell repertoires in COVID-19. Study-level information: COVID-19 samples collected from the United States, Italy and Spain covered acute and convalescent phases.

Here immunoSEQ multiplex PCR was the method, and the copy in TCRdb shows in-frame clones only, minus some. The data show roughly 150,000 clones, about 79% seen once. A single count supports this clone. V was trimmed by 0 bases and J by 4 bases, leaving 10 bases between them. Germline assignment: CDR1 SGHRS and CDR2 YFSETQ. This CDR3 has 15 residues. This TCR was sampled from a woman aged 50 to 65 in a cohort sampled during active or convalescent COVID-19. The chain links TRBV5-1 to TRBJ2-2; maybe TRBD1 (6 bases). What was sequenced was peripheral blood. CDR3 nucleotide sequence: TGCGCCAGCAGCTTGGACGGGACAATCACCGGGGAGCTGTTTTTT. Its translation: CASSLDGTITGELFF. Using reference TRBV5-1 and TRBJ2-2 for the parts outside the CDR3, the full variable domain is KAGVTQTPRYLIKTRGQQVTLSCSPISGHRSVSWYQQTPGQGLQFLFEYFSETQRNKGNFPGRFSGRQFSNSRSEMNVSTLELGDSALYLCASSLDGTITGELFFGEGSRLTVL.